A selection of T cell receptor beta chains follows, all from one sample in a study of blood T cell repertoires in COVID-19. The data were produced by immunoSEQ multiplex PCR, yet TCRdb's version contains in-frame clones alone and is incomplete. The sample has 35,000 to 45,000 clones, about 88% seen once; the top ten hold about 2.4%. Material for sequencing was peripheral blood. These receptors were taken from a human donor in a cohort sampled during active COVID-19. The CDR3 runs from the conserved cysteine through the conserved F or W. D genes are given only for firm matches. Rows give clone size only sometimes, using once, few, many, or a class for an expanded clone.

CDR3 DNA,CDR3 protein,D gene,V gene,J gene,clone size
TGTGCCAGCAGCTTAGCGGCAGGGGGAAAACAGCCCCAGCATTTT,CASSLAAGGKQPQHF,TRBD1,TRBV7-6,TRBJ1-5,-
TGTGCCTCCACAGGGTGGGCCCTCTCTGGGGCCAACGTCCTGACTTTC,CASTGWALSGANVLTF,-,TRBV30,TRBJ2-6,-
TGTGCCAGTAGTATGACAGGGTCCGCGGGCAATCAGCCCCAGCATTTT,CASSMTGSAGNQPQHF,TRBD1,TRBV19,TRBJ1-5,few
TGTGCCACCAGTGATTCACGGACAGGGGTCATCGGGGAGCTGTTTTTT,CATSDSRTGVIGELFF,TRBD1,TRBV24-1,TRBJ2-2,-
TGTGCCAGCAGCAACCGCCCCGGGACTAGCGGGGACTTACTTCCAGGGACCCAGTACTTC,CASSNRPGTSGDLLPGTQYF,TRBD2,TRBV5-4,TRBJ2-5,-
TGTGCCAGTAGTATGAACTTGTACACCGGGGAGCTGTTTTTT,CASSMNLYTGELFF,-,TRBV19,TRBJ2-2,-
TGTGCCAGCTCACCAAGGGGCGGGGTAGGAGAGACCCAGTACTTC,CASSPRGGVGETQYF,-,TRBV18,TRBJ2-5,-
TGTGCCAGCAGCCAGGGACTAGCGGGGGGCGATCAAGAGACCCAGTACTTC,CASSQGLAGGDQETQYF,TRBD2,TRBV3-1/TRBV3-2,TRBJ2-5,-
TGTGCCAGCAGTGAAAAGGGGACAGGGGTCGGTTATGGCTACACCTTC,CASSEKGTGVGYGYTF,TRBD1,TRBV6-1,TRBJ1-2,-
TGCGCCAGCAGACGTACGACAGGGGATAGCAATCAGCCCCAGCATTTT,CASRRTTGDSNQPQHF,TRBD1,TRBV4-1,TRBJ1-5,-
TGTGCCAGCAGTGGACAGGGGGGTAACTATGGCTACACCTTC,CASSGQGGNYGYTF,TRBD1,TRBV2,TRBJ1-2,-
TGTGCCAGCAGCTTGGCTAGCTATGAGCAGTTCTTC,CASSLASYEQFF,-,TRBV5-8,TRBJ2-1,-
TGTGCCAGCAGTGTATCCCCGGGATCCAATGAGCAGTTCTTC,CASSVSPGSNEQFF,-,TRBV2,TRBJ2-1,-
TGTGCCTGGAGTGTCAGGAGCAATCAGCCCCAGCATTTT,CAWSVRSNQPQHF,-,TRBV30,TRBJ1-5,-
TGTGCCAGCAGTTCGACAGGGGGCCGGACAGATACGCAGTATTTT,CASSSTGGRTDTQYF,TRBD1,TRBV2,TRBJ2-3,-
TGTGCCAGCAGTCTAAGTAGCAATCAGCCCCAGCATTTT,CASSLSSNQPQHF,-,TRBV2,TRBJ1-5,once
TGTGCCAGCAGCTTAGCAGGGGGTGGTGAAAAACTGTTTTTT,CASSLAGGGEKLFF,TRBD1,TRBV11-2,TRBJ1-4,-
TGCGCCAGCAGCTCCAACGGGGGTACCTCCTACAATGAGCAGTTCTTC,CASSSNGGTSYNEQFF,-,TRBV5-1,TRBJ2-1,-
TGTGCCAGCAGCGAAGGGACAGGGGACTATGGCTACACCTTC,CASSEGTGDYGYTF,TRBD1,TRBV7-3,TRBJ1-2,-
TGTGCCAGCAGCAAAGGACAGGGGGCCTACGAGCAGTACTTC,CASSKGQGAYEQYF,TRBD1,TRBV5-6,TRBJ2-7,-
TGTGCCAGCAGCTTGCCGGGGTACCAAGAGACCCAGTACTTC,CASSLPGYQETQYF,-,TRBV5-5,TRBJ2-5,-
TGTGCCAGCAGTGCCGGGGGTAGTAATGAGCAGTTCTTC,CASSAGGSNEQFF,-,TRBV2,TRBJ2-1,-
TGTGCTAGCAGCTTCGGCACAGGGCGTCAAGGGACCCAGTACTTC,CASSFGTGRQGTQYF,-,TRBV7-7,TRBJ2-5,-
TGTGCCAGCAGCTTGGGGGACAGGGGGAATTCACCCCTCCACTTT,CASSLGDRGNSPLHF,TRBD1,TRBV7-9,TRBJ1-6,-
TGTGCCTGGAGTGTCGGGGACACAGATACGCAGTATTTT,CAWSVGDTDTQYF,-,TRBV30,TRBJ2-3,-
TGTGCCAGCAGCAATAGCGGGGGGGCTTTCGAGGAGCAGTTCTTC,CASSNSGGAFEEQFF,TRBD2,TRBV7-3,TRBJ2-1,-
TGTGCCAGCTCACCACCGTCTAGCGGGCTTGGCACAGATACGCAGTATTTT,CASSPPSSGLGTDTQYF,TRBD2,TRBV18,TRBJ2-3,-
TGTGCCAGCAGCTTAGTCCCAACTAGCACAGATACGCAGTATTTT,CASSLVPTSTDTQYF,-,TRBV11-3,TRBJ2-3,once
TGTGCCAGCAGCGTAGGGACAGGCCTGGGGGGAAACATTCAGTACTTC,CASSVGTGLGGNIQYF,-,TRBV9,TRBJ2-4,once
TGTGCCAGCAGCTCCCTACAGGGGGTAGCTGATTCACCCCTCCACTTT,CASSSLQGVADSPLHF,TRBD1,TRBV5-6,TRBJ1-6,-
TGTGCCAGCAGCCAAGGACTGGACAGGGTCAATGGCTACACCTTC,CASSQGLDRVNGYTF,TRBD1,TRBV3-1/TRBV3-2,TRBJ1-2,few
TGCGCCAGCAGCCCCGCCCAAGCGGGGGACTACAATGAGCAGTTCTTC,CASSPAQAGDYNEQFF,TRBD2,TRBV5-1,TRBJ2-1,-
TGTGCCAGCTCACCACGGAGGGGGCACACTGAAGCTTTCTTT,CASSPRRGHTEAFF,TRBD1,TRBV18,TRBJ1-1,-
TGTGCCAGCAGCCAAGGCCCCTTAGCGGGGGGAATCCAAGAGACCCAGTACTTC,CASSQGPLAGGIQETQYF,TRBD2,TRBV14,TRBJ2-5,-
TGTGCCAGCAGCGGGGCAGGGGTTAACTATGGCTACACCTTC,CASSGAGVNYGYTF,-,TRBV5-6,TRBJ1-2,once
TGTGCCAGCAGCTTAAATCGTATGACGGCAAATTCTAACTATGGCCACACCTTC,CASSLNRMTANSNYGHTF,-,TRBV11-2,TRBJ1-2,-
TGTGCCAGCTCAACCGGGGTGAGGTCCTACAATGAGCAGTTCTTC,CASSTGVRSYNEQFF,-,TRBV18,TRBJ2-1,once
TGTGCCAGTAGTATTGTCCCTAACACTGAAGCTTTCTTT,CASSIVPNTEAFF,-,TRBV19,TRBJ1-1,-
TGTGCCAGCAGCCCGCGTGTTGGGAGCTACGAGCAGTACTTC,CASSPRVGSYEQYF,-,TRBV7-9,TRBJ2-7,-
TGTGCCAGCAGCTTGGACCAGCGGGGCTACAATGAGCAGTTCTTC,CASSLDQRGYNEQFF,TRBD2,TRBV5-4,TRBJ2-1,few
TGTGCCAGCAGCTTAGGGGGGCAGAACAATGAGCAGTTCTTC,CASSLGGQNNEQFF,-,TRBV11-3,TRBJ2-1,-
TGTGCCAGCAGCCAAGATGGGTCGCGGACTGAAGCTTTCTTT,CASSQDGSRTEAFF,-,TRBV7-9,TRBJ1-1,-
TGTGCCAGTAGTACCCTACAGGGCCCCCAATCCGGGGAGCTGTTTTTT,CASSTLQGPQSGELFF,-,TRBV19,TRBJ2-2,-
TGTGCCAGCAGTTACCCGACAGGGTTAGCTAACTATGGCTACACCTTC,CASSYPTGLANYGYTF,TRBD1,TRBV6-6,TRBJ1-2,-
TGTGCCAGCAGTACCCGGACAGTTATGAACACTGAAGCTTTCTTT,CASSTRTVMNTEAFF,-,TRBV6-5,TRBJ1-1,once
TGCGCCAGCAGCTTGCGTCAGGGGGGAGAGACCCAGTACTTC,CASSLRQGGETQYF,-,TRBV5-1,TRBJ2-5,-